One and the same sample provided the 22 T cell receptor beta chains below, sequenced in a study of identical twins. MiXCR was run by TCRdb on the 5' RACE reads, yielding one entry per CDR3 protein. Here the sample spans 450,000 or so distinct CDR3 sequences, 13% to 15% being singletons. These data also formed part of another study, on yellow fever vaccine responses in identical twins.

Source material: CD4+ T cells sorted from blood. The receptors derive from a woman between 18 and 30 years old in good health.

V and J are TRBV29-1 and TRBJ2-1; 11 nucleotides line up with TRBD1. CDR1 and CDR2 from the germline V gene are SQVTM and ANQGSEA. The CDR3 is 16 amino acids. V lost 2 bases to trimming and J lost 1 base; unmatched junction nucleotides: 4. CDR3 amino acids: CSVEYGTGGSYNEQFF. As DNA, the CDR3 is TGCAGCGTTGAATATGGGACAGGGGGGTCCTACAATGAGCAGTTCTTC.

This clonotype came up a few times. The chain joins TRBV11-2 to TRBJ1-4; maybe TRBD1 (6 bases). Trimming stripped 5 bases from V and 5 bases from J, with 15 bases between. The germline V gene has CDR1 SGHAT and CDR2 FQNNGV. The CDR3 runs 15 residues. As DNA, the CDR3 is TGTGCCAGCAGCCGACTACAGGGAATCAATGAAAAACTGTTTTTT. Translated, it gives CASSRLQGINEKLFF.

The chain couples TRBV3-1 to TRBJ2-1; 11 bases map to TRBD2. Germline CDR1 reads LGHDT; CDR2 reads YNNKEL (reference sequence). V lost 2 bases to trimming and J lost 0 bases; unmatched junction nucleotides: 6. The CDR3 totals 18 residues. Here the CDR3 DNA reads TGTGCCAGCAGCCAATGGGTCCTAGCGGGGGGCTCCTACAATGAGCAGTTCTTC. It is translated as CASSQWVLAGGSYNEQFF.

The chain is built from TRBV4-2 and TRBJ2-7; D ambiguous. V was trimmed by 1 base and J by 0 bases, leaving 13 bases between them. The length of the CDR3 is 16 residues. Germline V lookup: CDR1 LGHNA, CDR2 YNFKEQ. The CDR3 loop reads CASSQVSKMSSYEQYF. CDR3 nucleotide sequence: TGTGCCAGCAGCCAAGTTTCGAAAATGAGCTCCTACGAGCAGTACTTC.

This clonotype turned up a few times. The V and J genes are TRBV15 and TRBJ2-5; the D gene is possibly TRBD1 (6 bases). The CDR3 is 16 residues long. V was trimmed by 8 bases and J by 3 bases, leaving 22 bases between them. Germline loops: CDR1 LNHNV, CDR2 YYDKDF (reference sequence). The CDR3 sequence: CATGLGQGRKKETQYF. The CDR3 DNA reads as TGTGCCACCGGGTTGGGCCAGGGGAGAAAAAAAGAGACCCAGTACTTC.

V usage is TRBV6-5 and J usage is TRBJ1-6, with D unresolved. V lost 4 bases, J lost 5 bases, and 15 bases lay in between. This CDR3 contains 16 residues. Germline CDR1 reads MNHEY; CDR2 reads SVGAGI. This CDR3 reads CASSFNLDQDNSPLHF. The CDR3 bases are TGTGCCAGCAGTTTCAACCTGGATCAAGATAATTCACCCCTCCACTTT.

This clonotype appeared a few times. The chain links TRBV7-9 to TRBJ2-7; D perhaps matches TRBD1 (6 bases). The germline V gene has CDR1 SEHNR and CDR2 FQNEAQ (reference sequence). Trimming pared 5 bases from V and 6 bases from J, leaving 11 bases between. CDR3 length equals 12 residues. CDR3 sequence reads: CASSGGQSEQYF. CDR3 coding DNA: TGTGCCAGCAGCGGGGGACAATCCGAGCAGTACTTC.

The chain uses TRBV5-4 and TRBJ1-1; a weak D match, TRBD1 (6 bases). The CDR3 covers 13 residues. V was shortened by 4 bases and J by 0 bases, with 7 bases between the two germline ends. Germline V gene sequence: CDR1 SGHNT, CDR2 YYREEE (reference sequence). CDR3 DNA: TGTGCCAGCAGCACAGGGCTGAACACTGAAGCTTTCTTT. This gives the protein CASSTGLNTEAFF.

The chain is built from TRBV10-3 and TRBJ2-7; D gene uncertain. The CDR3 length is 14 residues. Looked up from germline, CDR1 is ENHRY and CDR2 is SYGVKD. Trimming stripped 7 bases from V and 2 bases from J, with 15 bases between. CDR3 nucleotide sequence: TGTGCCATCACAACGGCGGTCGGAGCCTACGAGCAGTACTTC. The encoded protein is CAITTAVGAYEQYF.

V and J are TRBV7-9 and TRBJ2-7; possibly TRBD1 for D (5 bases). V shed 7 bases and J shed 5 bases, with 15 bases lying between them. This CDR3 region has 13 residues. Germline V gene data show CDR1 as SEHNR and CDR2 as FQNEAQ (reference sequence). The CDR3 coding sequence is TGTGCCAGCACCCGCACAGGTGGCCACGAGCAGTACTTC. Its protein is CASTRTGGHEQYF.

This clonotype was detected a few times. The chain joins TRBV14 to TRBJ2-7; no clear D gene. The CDR3 is 13 amino acids. V lost 4 bases and J lost 6, with 13 bases in between. CDR1 is SGHDN and CDR2 is FVKESK in the germline V gene. CDR3 sequence reads: CASSLLLGSEQYF. Here the CDR3 DNA reads TGTGCCAGCAGCCTCCTCCTAGGTTCCGAGCAGTACTTC.

The rearrangement uses TRBV5-1 and TRBJ2-7; D unresolved. The CDR3 loop spans 11 amino acids. Per the germline V gene, CDR1 is SGHRS and CDR2 is YFSETQ. V was cut by 10 bases and J by 2 bases, with 10 bases left in between. For the CDR3, the DNA is TGCGCCCTCTTGCTCACCTACGAGCAGTACTTC. Residues: CALLLTYEQYF. The full variable domain, rest sourced from reference TRBV5-1 and TRBJ2-7, is KAGVTQTPRYLIKTRGQQVTLSCSPISGHRSVSWYQQTPGQGLQFLFEYFSETQRNKGNFPGRFSGRQFSNSRSEMNVSTLELGDSALYLCALLLTYEQYFGPGTRLTVT.

This clonotype was counted a few times. This chain links TRBV6-1 with TRBJ2-7; D possibly matches TRBD1 or TRBD2 (6 bases each). The germline gives CDR1 MNHNS, CDR2 SASEGT. The CDR3 runs to 14 residues. Trimming removed 8 bases from V and 0 bases from J, with 14 bases in between. The CDR3 nucleotides read TGTGCCAGCCGCCGGGGGCAGGACTCCTACGAGCAGTACTTC. Amino acid sequence: CASRRGQDSYEQYF.

V usage is TRBV19 and J usage is TRBJ2-6; D gene unclear. The germline V gene has CDR1 LNHDA and CDR2 SQIVND (reference sequence). The CDR3 runs to 16 residues. V was pared by 5 bases and J by 0 bases, with 11 bases between. This CDR3 is CASSPGRSSGANVLTF. In nucleotides, the CDR3 is TGTGCCAGTAGTCCCGGACGGAGCTCTGGGGCCAACGTCCTGACTTTC.

V gene TRBV24-1 combines with J gene TRBJ2-5; 7 nucleotides line up with TRBD2. CDR3 length equals 14 residues. J lost 5 bases, V lost 3 bases, and 5 bases had no gene match. Germline values: CDR1 KGHDR, CDR2 SFDVKD. The chain's CDR3 is CATSDPRGGETQYF. CDR3 bases: TGTGCCACCAGTGATCCGCGCGGGGGTGAGACCCAGTACTTC.

This clonotype was seen only a few times. The rearrangement joins TRBV27 to TRBJ2-3; tentative D call: TRBD2 (6 bases). Germline V gene sequence: CDR1 MNHEY, CDR2 SMNVEV (reference sequence). With 3 bases removed from V and 5 bases from J, the gap between germline ends came to 15 bases. The CDR3 totals 15 residues. The CDR3 sequence: CASSFLAGKLDTQYF. In DNA, the CDR3 is TGTGCCAGCAGTTTTCTCGCGGGGAAGCTAGATACGCAGTATTTT.

V usage is TRBV5-6 and J usage is TRBJ1-2, with a tentative D call TRBD1 (5 bases). The V end was cut by 0 bases, the J end by 4 bases, with 16 bases between. The CDR3 is made up of 16 amino acids. CDR1 and CDR2 (germline): SGHDT, YYEEEE. The CDR3 loop is CASSLGVGALLYGYTF. The CDR3 region has the DNA TGTGCCAGCAGCTTGGGAGTCGGGGCCTTGCTCTATGGCTACACCTTC.

This chain's CDR3 is CASKTGNEQFF. DNA of the CDR3: TGTGCCTCAAAGACCGGCAATGAGCAGTTCTTC. The chain joins TRBV2 to TRBJ2-1; D uncertain. The V gene lost 11 bases and the J gene lost 6 bases, with 11 bases spanning the gap. Germline CDR1 reads SNHLY; CDR2 reads FYNNEI. CDR3 size: 11 residues.

The CDR3 nucleotides read TGCAGTGCTAGAGAACCCACCTCGCTCGAGCAGTACTTC. Translation: CSAREPTSLEQYF. The chain has TRBV20-1 and TRBJ2-7; D not resolved. The V gene lost 0 bases and the J gene lost 6 bases, with 12 bases spanning the gap. CDR1 DFQATT and CDR2 SNEGSKA come from the germline V gene (reference sequence). The CDR3 covers 13 residues.

This clonotype was seen a few times. The CDR3 coding sequence is TGTGCCAGCAGCCACCTAGCGGGGGGGCCCCATGAGCAGTTCTTC. It yields the protein CASSHLAGGPHEQFF. The chain recombines TRBV3-1 with TRBJ2-1; 12 nucleotides line up with TRBD2. The length of the CDR3 is 15 residues. CDR1 LGHDT and CDR2 YNNKEL come from the germline V gene (reference sequence). The junction had 5 bases not matched to a gene; V was cut back by 3 bases and J by 8 bases.

This sequence joins TRBV27 and TRBJ2-1; 10 bases align to TRBD2. Trimming took 5 bases from V and 7 from J; bases not matched to a gene: 8. This CDR3 has 15 residues. Germline CDR1 and CDR2: MNHEY and SMNVEV (reference sequence). DNA for the CDR3: TGTGCCAGCAGTCCTCTAGCGGGAGTATCAAATGAGCAGTTCTTC. Its translation: CASSPLAGVSNEQFF.

This clonotype occurred many times. The CDR3 reads CASSEASGSGNEQFF. The CDR3 DNA reads as TGCGCCAGCAGTGAGGCTAGCGGGAGTGGGAATGAGCAGTTCTTC. This sequence joins TRBV10-1 and TRBJ2-1; 10 bases agree with TRBD2. V lost 2 bases and J lost 7; bases outside the gene matches: 5. Germline V gene sequence: CDR1 WNHNN, CDR2 SYGVQD (reference sequence). CDR3 length: 15 amino acids.